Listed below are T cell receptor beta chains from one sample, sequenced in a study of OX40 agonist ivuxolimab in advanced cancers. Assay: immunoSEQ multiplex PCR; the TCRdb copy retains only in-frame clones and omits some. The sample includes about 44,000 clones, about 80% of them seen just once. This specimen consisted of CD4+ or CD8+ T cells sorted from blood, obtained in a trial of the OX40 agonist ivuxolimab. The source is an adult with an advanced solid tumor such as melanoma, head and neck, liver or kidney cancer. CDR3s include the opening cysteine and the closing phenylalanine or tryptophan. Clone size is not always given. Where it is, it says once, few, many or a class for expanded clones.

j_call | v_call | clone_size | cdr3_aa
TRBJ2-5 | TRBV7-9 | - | CASSFQGGETQYF
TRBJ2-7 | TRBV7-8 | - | CASSLLRLAPYEQYF
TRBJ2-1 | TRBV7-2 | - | CASSLRLAGGGEQFF
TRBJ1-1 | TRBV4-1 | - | CASSQGGSEAFF
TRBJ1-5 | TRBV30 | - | CAWNEGDLPQHF
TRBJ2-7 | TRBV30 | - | CAWRPDRFREQYF
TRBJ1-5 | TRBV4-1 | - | CASSPSPQHF
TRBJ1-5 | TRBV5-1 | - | CASSLAPGDRGYQPQHF
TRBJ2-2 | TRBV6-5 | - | CASRLQGVGPGELFF
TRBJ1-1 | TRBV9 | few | CASSPGQANTEAFF
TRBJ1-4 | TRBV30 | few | CAWTPLGGELFF
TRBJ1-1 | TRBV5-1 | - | CASSSGGSDRNTEAFF